Following are 21 T cell receptor beta chains from one sample sequenced in a study of cytomegalovirus exposure and HLA in healthy donors. Primers for the PCR totalled 60 Vbeta and 13 Jbeta. TCRdb's copy holds only in-frame clones and misses some; the assay was immunoSEQ multiplex PCR. This sample has 150,000 to 200,000 clones, with roughly 83% found just once. Sequenced material: PBMCs. The source is a woman aged 45-65 years in good health and CMV-seronegative.

This chain connects TRBV7-2 to TRBJ1-6; 8 bases agree with TRBD1. The trim removed 2 bases at V and 7 bases at J, leaving 4 bases unmatched. The CDR3 runs to 15 residues. The V gene's germline CDR1 is SGHTA and CDR2 FQGNSA. The CDR3, as DNA: TGTGCCAGCAGCTTAAGCCCAGGGGGCAATTCACCCCTCCACTTT. It yields the protein CASSLSPGGNSPLHF. Full variable domain (remainder filled in from reference TRBV7-2 and TRBJ1-6): GAGVSQSPSNKVTEKGKDVELRCDPISGHTALYWYRQSLGQGLEFLIYFQGNSAPDKSGLPSDRFSAERTGGSVSTLTIQRTQQEDSAVYLCASSLSPGGNSPLHFGNGTRLTVT.

CDR3 protein: CASSEGGRSYEQYF. The CDR3 coding sequence is TGTGCCAGCAGTGAAGGGGGGCGCTCCTACGAGCAGTACTTC. The chain carries TRBV6-1 and TRBJ2-7; a weak D match, TRBD1 (6 bases). The CDR3 is made up of 14 amino acids. Deletions cut 1 base from V and 0 bases from J, with 7 bases between. Germline CDR1 is MNHNS and CDR2 is SASEGT.

V and J are TRBV7-9 and TRBJ2-6, with D tentatively TRBD2 (6 bases). This CDR3 is built from 14 residues. The germline V and J ends were trimmed by 5 bases and 1 base, with 6 bases remaining between them. CDR1 and CDR2 from the germline V gene are SEHNR and FQNEAQ (reference sequence). For the CDR3, the DNA is TGTGCCAGCAGCCGGGGGTCTGGGGCCAACGTCCTGACTTTC. As protein: CASSRGSGANVLTF.

The chain couples TRBV29-1 to TRBJ2-5, with 9 bases fitting TRBD1. TRBJ2-7 explains the end of the DNA better; the J call may be wrong. Germline V lookup: CDR1 SQVTM, CDR2 ANQGSEA. This CDR3 has 14 residues. CDR3 in DNA: TGCAGCGTTGAGCCGGGACAGGGAGATTACGAGCAGTACTTC. Its protein is CSVEPGQGDYEQYF.

The rearrangement links TRBV4-3 to TRBJ1-4, with 10 bases lining up with TRBD1. From germline, CDR1 is LGHNA and CDR2 YSLEER. The ends lost 1 base at V and 8 bases at J; junction bases unmatched: 4. The CDR3 totals 15 residues. The CDR3 region has the DNA TGCGCCAGCAGCCAAGGCGGGACAGGGGTCGAAAAACTGTTTTTT. Translation gives CASSQGGTGVEKLFF.

This chain joins TRBV5-6 and TRBJ1-2, with D maybe TRBD1 (5 bases). V gave up 0 bases and J gave up 4 bases, with 7 bases separating them. The CDR3 is 13 amino acids. CDR1 SGHDT and CDR2 YYEEEE come from the germline V gene. The CDR3 region has the DNA TGTGCCAGCAGCTTGGTAGGGGCCTATGGCTACACCTTC. Translated, it gives CASSLVGAYGYTF.

This clone was counted a single time. The rearrangement joins TRBV9 to TRBJ2-3; the match to TRBD2 covers 9 bases. V dropped 1 base and J dropped 0; count of bases not matched to a gene: 6. This CDR3 has 17 residues. CDR1 is SGDLS and CDR2 is YYNGEE in the germline V gene. CDR3 loop: CASSVRGRAPSTDTQYF. The CDR3 nucleotides read TGTGCCAGCAGCGTACGCGGGAGGGCGCCTAGCACAGATACGCAGTATTTT.

This clone was detected only once. This CDR3 is CASSQGLAGLGEQFF. The CDR3 nucleotides read TGTGCCAGCAGCCAAGGACTAGCGGGGTTAGGGGAGCAGTTCTTC. This chain links TRBV7-3 with TRBJ2-1; TRBD2 matches 12 bases. In germline, CDR1 is SGHTA, CDR2 FQGTGA. Germline trimming cut 5 bases from V and 10 bases from J; bases unmatched to any gene: 9. CDR3 size: 15 residues. Variable domain in full (rest from reference TRBV7-3 and TRBJ2-1): GAGVSQTPSNKVTEKGKYVELRCDPISGHTALYWYRQSLGQGPEFLIYFQGTGAADDSGLPNDRFFAVRPEGSVSTLKIQRTERGDSAVYLCASSQGLAGLGEQFFGPGTRLTVL.

The CDR3 loop is CASSLLAGGLADTQYF. DNA of the CDR3: TGTGCCAGCAGCCTGCTAGCGGGGGGGCTTGCAGATACGCAGTATTTT. This chain joins TRBV7-6 and TRBJ2-3; 12 nucleotides agree with TRBD2. CDR3 length: 16 residues. V trimming: 5 bases; J trimming: 4 bases; junction bases outside the gene matches: 7. The germline gives CDR1 SGHVS, CDR2 FNYEAQ. The variable domain in full, with the rest retrieved from reference TRBV7-6 and TRBJ2-3, is GAGVSQSPRYKVTKRGQDVALRCDPISGHVSLYWYRQALGQGPEFLTYFNYEAQQDKSGLPNDRFSAERPEGSISTLTIQRTEQRDSAMYRCASSLLAGGLADTQYFGPGTRLTVL.

This clone showed up just a few times. The chain has TRBV5-5 and TRBJ1-2; D is perhaps TRBD1 (5 bases). Trimming cost V 0 bases and J 4 bases, with 13 bases left between them. The germline V gene has CDR1 SGHKS and CDR2 YYEKEE (reference sequence). This CDR3 spans 15 amino acids. CDR3 region: CASSLAWLGGYGYTF. The CDR3 DNA sequence: TGTGCCAGCAGCTTGGCGTGGCTGGGGGGCTATGGCTACACCTTC.

The CDR3 DNA follows: TGCGCCAGCAGCCCCGACCCTGCCGGGACAGGGACCGGGGAGCTGTTTTTT. It specifies CASSPDPAGTGTGELFF. This sequence joins TRBV5-1 and TRBJ2-2; TRBD1 agrees at 9 bases. From germline, CDR1 is SGHRS and CDR2 YFSETQ. This CDR3 is 17 amino acids long. Unmatched junction bases numbered 12, after V lost 4 bases and J lost 5 bases.

V is TRBV28 and J is TRBJ1-5; 7 bases map to TRBD1. Per the germline V gene, CDR1 is MDHEN and CDR2 is SYDVKM. This CDR3 contains 15 residues. The trim removed 4 bases at V and 0 bases at J, leaving 3 bases unmatched. This CDR3 is CASSWDRYSNQPQHF. In nucleotides, the CDR3 is TGTGCCAGCAGTTGGGACAGATATAGCAATCAGCCCCAGCATTTT.

In regard to this clone: The sample has other DNA sequences that encode this CDR3 too. The V call is TRBV14, the J call TRBJ2-2; D may be TRBD1 (6 bases). With 1 base removed from V and 4 bases from J, the gap between germline ends came to 10 bases. This CDR3 spans 15 amino acids. Germline CDR1 reads SGHDN; CDR2 reads FVKESK. The CDR3 coding sequence is TGTGCCAGCAGCCAAGTCCGAGGGGGCACCGGGGAGCTGTTTTTT. Translated: CASSQVRGGTGELFF.

This clone was recorded only once. The rearrangement uses TRBV14 and TRBJ2-7; 14 bases match TRBD2. In germline, CDR1 is SGHDN, CDR2 FVKESK. V was pared by 3 bases and J by 0 bases, with 7 bases of the junction left unmatched. This CDR3 comprises 18 residues. The CDR3 reads CASSHLGLAGGGSYEQYF. The DNA for the CDR3 is TGTGCCAGCAGCCACCTCGGACTAGCGGGAGGAGGCTCCTACGAGCAGTACTTC.

The rearrangement links TRBV2 to TRBJ2-7; the D gene is possibly TRBD2 (7 bases). There are 16 residues in the CDR3. CDR1 and CDR2 (germline): SNHLY, FYNNEI. V was clipped by 5 bases and J by 1 base, with 18 bases between them. In DNA form, the CDR3 reads TGTGCCAGCAGTACCTCGGGGGCTAGCGGATCCTACGAGCAGTACTTC. Its translation is CASSTSGASGSYEQYF.

The chain links TRBV6-5 to TRBJ2-2; 8 bases match TRBD1. CDR1 MNHEY and CDR2 SVGAGI come from the germline V gene. The CDR3 totals 15 residues. With V trimmed by 5 bases and J by 7 bases, 9 bases remained unmatched. CDR3 protein: CASSVDRGGYGELFF. The CDR3 nucleotides are TGTGCCAGCAGTGTCGACAGGGGTGGGTACGGGGAGCTGTTTTTT.

The V gene is TRBV7-9, the J gene TRBJ2-2; the D gene is possibly TRBD1 (5 bases). Germline V gives CDR1 SEHNR, CDR2 FQNEAQ (reference sequence). The CDR3 spans 13 residues. The V end lost 7 bases, the J end lost 2 bases, and 8 bases lay between the germline ends. This CDR3 is CASTRDNTGELFF. For the CDR3, the DNA is TGTGCCAGCACCAGGGATAACACCGGGGAGCTGTTTTTT.

J is TRBJ2-3 and V is TRBV9; perhaps TRBD1 as D (5 bases). Germline assignment: CDR1 SGDLS and CDR2 YYNGEE. The CDR3 has 14 residues. The V end lost 7 bases, the J end lost 3 bases, and 15 bases lay between the germline ends. The CDR3 DNA reads TGTGCCAGCGCACCCTCTAGGGGAACAGATACGCAGTATTTT. This gives the protein CASAPSRGTDTQYF.

This clone occurred once. The genes are TRBV7-2 and TRBJ2-5; weak D call: TRBD2 (7 bases). Per the germline V gene, CDR1 is SGHTA and CDR2 is FQGNSA. The CDR3 length is 14 residues. V shed 5 bases and J shed 5 bases, with 15 bases lying between them. The CDR3 coding sequence is TGTGCCAGCAGCCCTAGGGGGGGCCGGGAGACCCAGTACTTC. Translating it yields CASSPRGGRETQYF.

This clone came up a few times. The V and J genes are TRBV7-2 and TRBJ1-1; D gene unclear. The length of the CDR3 is 13 residues. CDR1 is SGHTA and CDR2 is FQGNSA in the germline V gene. Between the trimmed V and J ends, which lost 0 bases and 1 base, there was a span of 3 bases. CDR3: CASSLAQNTEAFF. The CDR3, as DNA: TGTGCCAGCAGCTTAGCACAGAACACTGAAGCTTTCTTT. Full variable domain (remainder filled in from reference TRBV7-2 and TRBJ1-1): GAGVSQSPSNKVTEKGKDVELRCDPISGHTALYWYRQSLGQGLEFLIYFQGNSAPDKSGLPSDRFSAERTGGSVSTLTIQRTQQEDSAVYLCASSLAQNTEAFFGQGTRLTVV.

The chain uses TRBV5-4 and TRBJ2-1, with D possibly being TRBD1 (6 bases). Germline-derived CDR1 and CDR2 are SGHNT and YYREEE (reference sequence). This CDR3 spans 15 amino acids. Trimming left V 4 bases short and J 7 bases short, with 18 bases between. CDR3 nucleotide sequence: TGTGCCAGCAGCCCACCTGGACAGTTAAGTAATGAGCAGTTCTTC. Its protein is CASSPPGQLSNEQFF.